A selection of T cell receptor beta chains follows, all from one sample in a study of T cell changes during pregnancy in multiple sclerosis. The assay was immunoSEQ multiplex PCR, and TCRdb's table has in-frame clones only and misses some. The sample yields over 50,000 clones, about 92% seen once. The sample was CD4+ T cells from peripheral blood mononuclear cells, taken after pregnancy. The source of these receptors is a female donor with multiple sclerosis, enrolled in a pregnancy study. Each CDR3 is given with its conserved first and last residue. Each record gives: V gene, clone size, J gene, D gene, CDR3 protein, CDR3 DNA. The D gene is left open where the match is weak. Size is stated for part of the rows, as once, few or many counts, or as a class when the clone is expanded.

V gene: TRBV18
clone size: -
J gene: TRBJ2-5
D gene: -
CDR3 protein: CASSRKHQETQYF
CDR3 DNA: TGTGCCAGCTCCCGAAAGCACCAAGAGACCCAGTACTTC

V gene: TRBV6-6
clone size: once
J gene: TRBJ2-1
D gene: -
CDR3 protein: CASSSPVYEQFF
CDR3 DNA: TGTGCCAGCAGTTCCCCCGTCTATGAGCAGTTCTTC

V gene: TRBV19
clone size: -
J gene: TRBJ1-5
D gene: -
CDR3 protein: CASTLYLGAGNQPQHF
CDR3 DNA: TGTGCCAGTACCCTGTACTTGGGGGCTGGCAATCAGCCCCAGCATTTT

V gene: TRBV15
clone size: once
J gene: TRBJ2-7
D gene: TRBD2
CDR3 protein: CATSRVAGLAGMGLEQYF
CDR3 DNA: TGTGCCACCAGCAGAGTAGCGGGACTAGCGGGAATGGGGCTCGAGCAGTACTTC

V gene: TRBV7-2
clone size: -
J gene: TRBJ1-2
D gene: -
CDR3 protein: CASSLPSNYGYTF
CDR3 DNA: TGTGCCAGCAGCTTACCTTCTAACTATGGCTACACCTTC

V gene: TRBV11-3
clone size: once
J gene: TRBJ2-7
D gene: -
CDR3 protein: CASSLGAGREQYF
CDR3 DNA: TGTGCCAGCAGCTTAGGGGCAGGGCGCGAGCAGTACTTC

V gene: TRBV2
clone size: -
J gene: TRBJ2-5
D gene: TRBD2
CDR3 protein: CASSEALGTSGNLRTQYF
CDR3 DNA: TGTGCCAGCAGTGAAGCGCTCGGGACTAGCGGGAACCTGAGGACCCAGTACTTC

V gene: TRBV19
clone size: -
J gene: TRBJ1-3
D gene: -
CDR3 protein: CASTGGRGWGTGNTIYF
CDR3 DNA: TGTGCCAGTACGGGGGGACGCGGCTGGGGGACGGGAAACACCATATATTTT

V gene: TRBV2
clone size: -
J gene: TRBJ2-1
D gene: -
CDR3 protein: CAIQQGFIYDEQFF
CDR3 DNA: TGTGCCATCCAACAGGGCTTTATCTATGATGAGCAGTTCTTC

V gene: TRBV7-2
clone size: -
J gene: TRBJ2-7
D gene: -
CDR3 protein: CASSLGGGPIYEQYF
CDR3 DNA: TGTGCCAGCAGCTTAGGGGGCGGTCCGATCTACGAGCAGTACTTC

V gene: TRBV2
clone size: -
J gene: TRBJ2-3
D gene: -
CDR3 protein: CASSEGGTSTDTQYF
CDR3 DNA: TGTGCCAGCAGTGAAGGGGGCACGAGCACAGATACGCAGTATTTT

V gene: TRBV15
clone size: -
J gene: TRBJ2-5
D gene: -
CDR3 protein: CATSRPGADQETQYF
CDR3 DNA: TGTGCCACCAGCAGACCTGGGGCAGACCAAGAGACCCAGTACTTC

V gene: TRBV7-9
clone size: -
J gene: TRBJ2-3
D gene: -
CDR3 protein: CASSSTRGISTDTQYF
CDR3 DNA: TGTGCCAGCAGCTCTACACGCGGGATTAGCACAGATACGCAGTATTTT